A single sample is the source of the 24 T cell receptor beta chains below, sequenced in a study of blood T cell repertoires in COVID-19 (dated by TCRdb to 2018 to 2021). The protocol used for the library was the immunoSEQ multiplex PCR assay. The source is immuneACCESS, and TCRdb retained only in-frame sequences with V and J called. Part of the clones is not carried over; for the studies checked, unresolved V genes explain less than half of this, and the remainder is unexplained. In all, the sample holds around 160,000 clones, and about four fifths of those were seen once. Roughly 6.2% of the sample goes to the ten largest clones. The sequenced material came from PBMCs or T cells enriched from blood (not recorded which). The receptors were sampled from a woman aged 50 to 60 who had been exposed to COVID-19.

CDR3 sequence reads: CASSPTGGSYEQYF. DNA of the CDR3: TGTGCCAGCAGTCCAACGGGGGGTTCCTACGAGCAGTACTTC. The V gene is TRBV6-8, the J gene TRBJ2-7, with 7 bases that match TRBD2. Germline trimming cut 5 bases from V and 1 base from J; bases unmatched to any gene: 5. This CDR3 is 14 amino acids long. Germline CDR1 is MNHGY and CDR2 is SAAAGT.

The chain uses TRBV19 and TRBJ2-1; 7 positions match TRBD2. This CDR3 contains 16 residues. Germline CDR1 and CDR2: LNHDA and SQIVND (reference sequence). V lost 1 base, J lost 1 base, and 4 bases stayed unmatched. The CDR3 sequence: CASSIGASGSYNEQFF. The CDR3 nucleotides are TGTGCCAGTAGTATAGGGGCTAGCGGATCCTACAATGAGCAGTTCTTC.

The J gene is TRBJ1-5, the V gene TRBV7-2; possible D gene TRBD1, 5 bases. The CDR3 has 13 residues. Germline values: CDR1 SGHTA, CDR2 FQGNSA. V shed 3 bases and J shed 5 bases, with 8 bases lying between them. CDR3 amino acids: CASSFRGDQPQHF. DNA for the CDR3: TGTGCCAGCAGCTTTCGGGGGGATCAGCCCCAGCATTTT. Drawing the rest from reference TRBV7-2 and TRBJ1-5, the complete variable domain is GAGVSQSPSNKVTEKGKDVELRCDPISGHTALYWYRQSLGQGLEFLIYFQGNSAPDKSGLPSDRFSAERTGGSVSTLTIQRTQQEDSAVYLCASSFRGDQPQHFGDGTRLSIL.

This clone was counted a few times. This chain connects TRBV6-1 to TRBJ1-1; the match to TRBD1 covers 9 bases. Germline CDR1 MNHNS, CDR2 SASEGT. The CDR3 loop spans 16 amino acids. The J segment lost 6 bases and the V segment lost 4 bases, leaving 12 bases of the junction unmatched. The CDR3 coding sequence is TGTGCCAGCAGTGCGCTTAGTCAACAGGGGGCTGCTGAAGCTTTCTTT. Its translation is CASSALSQQGAAEAFF.

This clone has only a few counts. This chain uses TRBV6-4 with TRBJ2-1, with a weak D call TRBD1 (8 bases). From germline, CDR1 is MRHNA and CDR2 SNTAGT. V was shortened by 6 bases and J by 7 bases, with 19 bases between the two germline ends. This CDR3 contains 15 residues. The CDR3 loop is CASSLQGGEKNEQFF. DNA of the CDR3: TGTGCCAGCAGCCTACAGGGGGGGGAGAAGAATGAGCAGTTCTTC.

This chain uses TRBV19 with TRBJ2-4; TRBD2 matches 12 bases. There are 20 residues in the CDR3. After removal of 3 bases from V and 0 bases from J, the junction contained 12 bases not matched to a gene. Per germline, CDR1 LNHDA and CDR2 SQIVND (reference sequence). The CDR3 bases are TGTGCCAGTAGTATTGGGATGACTAGCGGGAGAGAACTAGCCAAAAACATTCAGTACTTC. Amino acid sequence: CASSIGMTSGRELAKNIQYF. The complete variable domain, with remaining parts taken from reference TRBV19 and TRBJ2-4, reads DGGITQSPKYLFRKEGQNVTLSCEQNLNHDAMYWYRQDPGQGLRLIYYSQIVNDFQKGDIAEGYSVSREKKESFPLTVTSAQKNPTAFYLCASSIGMTSGRELAKNIQYFGAGTRLSVL.

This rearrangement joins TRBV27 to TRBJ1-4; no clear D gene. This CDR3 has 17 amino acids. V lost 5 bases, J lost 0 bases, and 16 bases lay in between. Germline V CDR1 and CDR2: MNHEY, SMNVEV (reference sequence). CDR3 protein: CASSAYQSGSTNEKLFF. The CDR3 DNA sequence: TGTGCCAGCAGTGCTTATCAATCGGGATCAACTAATGAAAAACTGTTTTTT.

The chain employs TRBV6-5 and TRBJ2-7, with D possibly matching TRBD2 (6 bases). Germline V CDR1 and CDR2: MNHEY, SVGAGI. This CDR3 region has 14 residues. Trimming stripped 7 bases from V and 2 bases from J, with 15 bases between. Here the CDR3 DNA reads TGTGCCAGCATCCATGCGGGACTGCCCTACGAGCAGTACTTC. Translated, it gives CASIHAGLPYEQYF.

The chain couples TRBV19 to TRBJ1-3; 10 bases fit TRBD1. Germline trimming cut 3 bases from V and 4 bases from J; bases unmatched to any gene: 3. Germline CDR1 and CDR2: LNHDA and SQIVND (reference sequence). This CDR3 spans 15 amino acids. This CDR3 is CASSISGQGGNTIYF. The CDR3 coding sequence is TGTGCCAGTAGTATTTCGGGACAGGGGGGAAACACCATATATTTT.

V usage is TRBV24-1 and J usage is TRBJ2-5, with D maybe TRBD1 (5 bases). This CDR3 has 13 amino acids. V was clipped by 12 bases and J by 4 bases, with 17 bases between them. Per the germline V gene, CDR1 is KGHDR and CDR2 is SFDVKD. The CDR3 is CASQGRVGETQYF. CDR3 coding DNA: TGTGCCTCCCAGGGCAGGGTGGGAGAGACCCAGTACTTC.

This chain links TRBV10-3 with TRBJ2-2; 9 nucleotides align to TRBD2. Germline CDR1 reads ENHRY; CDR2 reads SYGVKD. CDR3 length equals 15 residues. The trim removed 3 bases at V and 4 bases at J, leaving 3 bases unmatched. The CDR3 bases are TGTGCCATCAGTGAAGGCGGGGGGGGCACCGGGGAGCTGTTTTTT. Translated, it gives CAISEGGGGTGELFF.

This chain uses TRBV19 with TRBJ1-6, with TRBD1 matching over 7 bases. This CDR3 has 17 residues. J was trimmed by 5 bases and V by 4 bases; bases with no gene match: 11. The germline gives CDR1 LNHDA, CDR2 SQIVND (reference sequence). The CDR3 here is CASSTLITGQNNSPLHF. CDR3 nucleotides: TGTGCCAGTAGTACACTAATAACGGGACAGAATAATTCACCCCTCCACTTT.

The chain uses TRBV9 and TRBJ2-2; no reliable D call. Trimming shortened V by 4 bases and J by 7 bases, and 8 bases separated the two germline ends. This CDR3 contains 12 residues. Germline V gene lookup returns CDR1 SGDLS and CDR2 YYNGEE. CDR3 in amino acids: CASSRSGGELFF. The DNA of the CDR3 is TGTGCCAGCAGCAGGTCGGGCGGGGAGCTGTTTTTT.

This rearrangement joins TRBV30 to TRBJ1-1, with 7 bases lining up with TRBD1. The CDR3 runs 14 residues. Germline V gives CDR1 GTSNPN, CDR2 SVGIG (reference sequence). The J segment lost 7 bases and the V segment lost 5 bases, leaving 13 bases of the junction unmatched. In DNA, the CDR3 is TGTGCCTGGTACAGGGGAAGGGGTGGAAGTGAAGCTTTCTTT. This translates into CAWYRGRGGSEAFF.

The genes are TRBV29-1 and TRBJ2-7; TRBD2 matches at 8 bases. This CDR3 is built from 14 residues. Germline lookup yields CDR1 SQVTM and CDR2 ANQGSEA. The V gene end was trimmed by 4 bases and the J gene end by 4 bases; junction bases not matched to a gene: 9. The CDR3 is CSVGNGRARYEQYF. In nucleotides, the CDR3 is TGCAGCGTTGGGAACGGGAGGGCCCGGTACGAGCAGTACTTC.

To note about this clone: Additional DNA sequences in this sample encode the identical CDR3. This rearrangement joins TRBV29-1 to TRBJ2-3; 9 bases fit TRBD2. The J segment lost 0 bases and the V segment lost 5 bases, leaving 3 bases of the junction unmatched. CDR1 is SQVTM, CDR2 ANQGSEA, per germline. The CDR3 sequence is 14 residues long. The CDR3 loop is CSVPTSGSTDTQYF. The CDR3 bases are TGCAGCGTTCCAACTAGCGGGAGCACAGATACGCAGTATTTT.

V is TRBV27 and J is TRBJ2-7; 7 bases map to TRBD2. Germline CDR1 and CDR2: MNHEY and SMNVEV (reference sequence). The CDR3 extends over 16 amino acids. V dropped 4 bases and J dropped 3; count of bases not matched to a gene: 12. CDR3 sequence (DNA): TGTGCCAGCAGTTCGGGAGGAAGGACTGGTGGCTACGAGCAGTACTTC. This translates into CASSSGGRTGGYEQYF.

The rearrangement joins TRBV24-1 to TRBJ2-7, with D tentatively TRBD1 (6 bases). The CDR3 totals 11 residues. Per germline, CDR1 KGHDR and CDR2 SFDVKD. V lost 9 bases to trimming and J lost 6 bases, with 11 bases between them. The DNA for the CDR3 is TGTGCCACCCCGGCGGACAGCGAGCAGTACTTC. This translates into CATPADSEQYF.

The DNA of the CDR3 is TGTGCCAGCAGCTTTCCAAATAGCAATCAGCCCCAGCATTTT. Residues: CASSFPNSNQPQHF. J is TRBJ1-5 and V is TRBV6-2 or TRBV6-3; D ambiguous. Germline V gives CDR1 MNHEY, CDR2 SVGEGT. This CDR3 spans 14 amino acids. V lost 6 bases and J 0 bases, leaving 9 bases between the germline ends.

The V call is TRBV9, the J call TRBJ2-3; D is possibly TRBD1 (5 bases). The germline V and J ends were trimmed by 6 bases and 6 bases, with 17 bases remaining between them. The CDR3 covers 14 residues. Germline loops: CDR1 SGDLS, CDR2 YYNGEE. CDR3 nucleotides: TGTGCCAGCACCCAAGGGGTAGCATCGGATACGCAGTATTTT. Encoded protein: CASTQGVASDTQYF.

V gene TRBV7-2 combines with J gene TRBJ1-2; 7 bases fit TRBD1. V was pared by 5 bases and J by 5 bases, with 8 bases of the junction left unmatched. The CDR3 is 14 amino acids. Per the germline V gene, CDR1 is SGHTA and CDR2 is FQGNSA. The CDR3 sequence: CASSPGQAFYGYTF. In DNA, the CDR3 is TGTGCCAGCAGCCCCGGACAGGCCTTTTATGGCTACACCTTC.

The CDR3 loop is CASSLGVLAKNIQYF. DNA for the CDR3: TGTGCCAGCTCACTCGGGGTTTTAGCCAAAAACATTCAGTACTTC. The chain joins TRBV18 to TRBJ2-4, with D possibly matching TRBD2 (5 bases). The CDR3 covers 15 residues. Germline V CDR1 and CDR2: KGHSH, LQKENI. Deletions cut 4 bases from V and 0 bases from J, with 10 bases between.

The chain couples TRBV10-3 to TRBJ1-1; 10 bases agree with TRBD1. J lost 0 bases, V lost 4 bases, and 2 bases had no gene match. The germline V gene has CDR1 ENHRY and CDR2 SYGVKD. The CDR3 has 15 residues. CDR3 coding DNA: TGTGCCATCAGTGGGACAGGGGGGATGAACACTGAAGCTTTCTTT. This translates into CAISGTGGMNTEAFF.

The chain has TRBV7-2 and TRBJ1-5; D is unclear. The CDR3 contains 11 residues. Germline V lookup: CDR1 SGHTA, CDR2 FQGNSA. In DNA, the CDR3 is TGTATGCTGCAGTGCAATCAGCCCCAGCATTTT. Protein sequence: CMLQCNQPQHF.